This TCR beta chain comes out of a study of PD-1 blockade in classical Hodgkin lymphoma. Across the whole study: Intravenous delivery of nivolumab at 3 mg/kg to patients occurred every 2 weeks.

The protocol was immunoSEQ multiplex PCR, while the TCRdb copy is restricted to in-frame clones and leaves out a portion. The sample lists some 10,000 clones, less than 80% occurring once. V shed 4 bases and J 7 bases; nucleotides not matched to a gene: 7. This CDR3 spans 15 amino acids. Germline loops: CDR1 SEHNR, CDR2 FQNEAQ (reference sequence). As to time point: cycle 4 day 1 (C4D1), after around six weeks of nivolumab. With no exception, relapse followed autologous stem cell transplantation in all patients, and brentuximab vedotin exposure varied. Investigators obtained CD8+ T cells from thawed PBMCs by magnetic negative selection. Study conclusions and caveats: Diversity in CD4+ TCRs, unlike that measured in CD8+ TCRs, had risen significantly by C4D1. Patients who initiated nivolumab within 1 year of ASCT were excluded.

This clone was counted between two and nine times. Its antigen is not identified. Here the sequenced sample was CD8+ T cells from blood, taken before the fourth cycle of nivolumab. The V and J genes are TRBV7-9 and TRBJ2-2; TRBD2 matches 9 bases. This receptor was obtained from a human donor with classical Hodgkin lymphoma. This CDR3 is CASSSGTSHSGELFF. CDR3 in DNA: TGTGCCAGCAGCTCGGGGACTAGCCATAGCGGGGAGCTGTTTTTT.